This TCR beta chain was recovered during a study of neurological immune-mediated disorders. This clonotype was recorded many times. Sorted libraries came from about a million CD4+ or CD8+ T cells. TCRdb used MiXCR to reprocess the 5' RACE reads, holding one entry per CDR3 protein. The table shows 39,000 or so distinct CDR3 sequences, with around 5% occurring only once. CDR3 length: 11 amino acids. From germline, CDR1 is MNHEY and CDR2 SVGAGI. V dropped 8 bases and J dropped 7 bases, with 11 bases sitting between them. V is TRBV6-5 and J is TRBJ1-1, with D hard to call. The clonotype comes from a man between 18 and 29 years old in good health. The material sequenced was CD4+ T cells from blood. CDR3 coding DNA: TGTGCCAGCGTTCAAGAATTTGAAGCTTTCTTT. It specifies CASVQEFEAFF.